This TCR beta chain was documented in a study of regulatory T cells in long-lasting Graves disease. Noted time point: persistent/refractory GD, antithyroid drugs over 5 years with positive TRAb. Extracted PBMC RNA gave rise to the TCR library. This clonotype was picked up many times. According to the study, TCR beta libraries were built with iRepertoire HTBI primers and CDR3-region Arm-PCR. TCRdb ran MiXCR on the multiplex PCR reads and lists one entry per CDR3 protein. Of hundreds of thousands of distinct CDR3 sequences in the sample, less than 25% are singletons; the top ten hold about a fifth. Germline V gene data show CDR1 as SGHDN and CDR2 as FVKESK. CDR3 length: 15 residues. Trimming removed 3 bases from V and 0 bases from J, with 12 bases in between.

The TCR originated in a female donor with Graves disease. V and J are TRBV14 and TRBJ2-7; TRBD2 is a possible D gene (6 bases). The input for sequencing was peripheral blood mononuclear cells (PBMCs), taken when the disease was refractory, from a patient treated with antithyroid drugs. CDR3 DNA: TGTGCCAGCAGCCAGCGGGGCTGGAGCTCCTACGAGCAGTACTTC. Translating gives CASSQRGWSSYEQYF.